The 23 T cell receptor beta chains listed next were all sequenced from one sample in a study of control samples from healthy donors and cancer patients. Assay used: immunoSEQ multiplex PCR; TCRdb lists only in-frame clones, some missing. The sample has just over 80,000 clones, approximately 94% seen once. Specimen: blood. These receptors came from a woman aged 18-30 years in good health.

This sequence joins TRBV28 and TRBJ2-2; 7 positions match TRBD1. V gave up 0 bases and J gave up 4 bases; unmatched junction bases: 8. The CDR3 spans 17 residues. In germline, CDR1 is MDHEN, CDR2 SYDVKM. The CDR3 is CASSLWDRLGSTGELFF. In DNA form, the CDR3 reads TGTGCCAGCAGTTTATGGGACAGGCTCGGATCCACCGGGGAGCTGTTTTTT.

This rearrangement joins TRBV12-3 or TRBV12-4 to TRBJ1-1; D gene unclear. The CDR3 extends over 12 amino acids. V was trimmed by 2 bases and J by 1 base, leaving 2 bases between them. The CDR3 DNA is TGTGCCAGCAGTTTATGGAACACTGAAGCTTTCTTT. Its protein product is CASSLWNTEAFF.

The chain links TRBV7-2 to TRBJ2-1; TRBD2 is a possible D gene (6 bases). The length of the CDR3 is 17 residues. V dropped 5 bases and J dropped 4 bases, with 21 bases sitting between them. In germline, CDR1 is SGHTA, CDR2 FQGNSA. Here the CDR3 DNA reads TGTGCCAGCAGCGCTCTCTTAGCGGAGCGGAGGTACAATGAGCAGTTCTTC. Amino acid sequence: CASSALLAERRYNEQFF.

The chain employs TRBV7-2 and TRBJ1-5, with D unresolved. The germline CDR1 and CDR2 sequences are SGHTA and FQGNSA. The CDR3 sequence is 15 residues long. The V end was cut by 0 bases, the J end by 11 bases, with 17 bases between. CDR3 region: CASSLALEESVTQHF. The CDR3 DNA follows: TGTGCCAGCAGCTTAGCGCTGGAAGAATCAGTGACCCAGCATTTT.

The genes are TRBV29-1 and TRBJ1-5; D possibly corresponds to TRBD1 (5 bases). Trimming removed 4 bases from V and 3 bases from J, with 10 bases in between. Germline V gene data show CDR1 as SQVTM and CDR2 as ANQGSEA. This CDR3 has 13 residues. CDR3 DNA: TGCAGCGTTGGGGCAGGGATCAATCAGCCCCAGCATTTT. Residues: CSVGAGINQPQHF.

The genes are TRBV7-2 and TRBJ2-1; perhaps TRBD2 as D (6 bases). The CDR3 covers 18 residues. With 1 base removed from V and 0 bases from J, the gap between germline ends came to 16 bases. Germline V lookup: CDR1 SGHTA, CDR2 FQGNSA. The CDR3 DNA follows: TGTGCCAGCAGCTTAGTTCTCGGGGGTGCCAGCTCCTACAATGAGCAGTTCTTC. This translates into CASSLVLGGASSYNEQFF.

J is TRBJ2-2 and V is TRBV6-2 or TRBV6-3; 8 positions agree with TRBD2. V was clipped by 3 bases and J by 2 bases; unmatched bases: 5. The CDR3 totals 16 residues. Per germline, CDR1 MNHEY and CDR2 SVGEGT. CDR3 coding DNA: TGTGCCAGCAGTTATCGAACTAGCGGAAACACCGGGGAGCTGTTTTTT. It encodes CASSYRTSGNTGELFF.

The chain recombines TRBV4-2 with TRBJ2-7; D gene ambiguous. Germline V gene lookup returns CDR1 LGHNA and CDR2 YNFKEQ. Trimming stripped 4 bases from V and 6 bases from J, with 7 bases between. The CDR3 contains 11 residues. For the CDR3, the DNA is TGTGCCAGCAGCCGTAATGGCGAGCAGTACTTC. This sequence encodes CASSRNGEQYF.

This clone was detected only once. The gene calls are TRBV6-5 and TRBJ2-7; D is unclear. The CDR3 is 14 amino acids. Deletions cut 7 bases from V and 0 bases from J, with 13 bases between. Germline V gene lookup returns CDR1 MNHEY and CDR2 SVGAGI. For the CDR3, the DNA is TGTGCCAGCACATATGGACCCATCTCCTACGAGCAGTACTTC. Protein product: CASTYGPISYEQYF.

This chain uses TRBV4-1 with TRBJ1-2; no reliable D call. This CDR3 region has 14 residues. Trimming pared 1 base from V and 2 bases from J, leaving 8 bases between. Germline lookup yields CDR1 MGHRA and CDR2 YSYEKL. The CDR3 region has the DNA TGCGCCAGCAGCCAAGTCGGGCTGAACTATGGCTACACCTTC. Translating it yields CASSQVGLNYGYTF.

The chain uses TRBV20-1 and TRBJ2-1; 13 bases line up with TRBD2. After removal of 4 bases from V and 6 bases from J, the junction contained 12 bases not matched to a gene. Germline V gene data show CDR1 as DFQATT and CDR2 as SNEGSKA (reference sequence). The CDR3 covers 17 residues. The CDR3 DNA reads as TGCAGTGCTACTGACTTGGGGACTAGCGGGGTTGTCAATGAGCAGTTCTTC. It codes for CSATDLGTSGVVNEQFF.

The chain combines TRBV19 with TRBJ2-7; D possibly corresponds to TRBD1 (6 bases). CDR1 LNHDA and CDR2 SQIVND come from the germline V gene (reference sequence). CDR3 length equals 14 residues. Trimming cost V 3 bases and J 2 bases, with 11 bases left between them. CDR3 nucleotides: TGTGCCAGTAGTATCCCAGGGGTTACCTACGAGCAGTACTTC. Amino acid sequence: CASSIPGVTYEQYF.

This clone is a singleton in its sample. The chain combines TRBV9 with TRBJ2-5; weak D call: TRBD1 (6 bases). CDR1 and CDR2 (germline): SGDLS, YYNGEE. Trimming took 3 bases from V and 3 from J, leaving 15 bases between them. This CDR3 is built from 15 residues. CDR3 nucleotide sequence: TGTGCCAGCAGCGCGGCAGGGGTATTTGAAGAGACCCAGTACTTC. Translated, it gives CASSAAGVFEETQYF.

V is TRBV4-1 and J is TRBJ1-4, with D tentatively TRBD1 (6 bases). The CDR3 extends over 16 amino acids. V shed 1 base and J shed 4 bases, with 13 bases lying between them. Germline V gives CDR1 MGHRA, CDR2 YSYEKL. CDR3 sequence (DNA): TGCGCCAGCAGCCAAGCCCAACAGGGAAGTAATGAAAAACTGTTTTTT. It is translated as CASSQAQQGSNEKLFF.

The chain employs TRBV2 and TRBJ2-7; possibly TRBD2 for D (6 bases). The CDR3 has 13 amino acids. Trimming shortened V by 4 bases and J by 3 bases, and 10 bases separated the two germline ends. Germline loops: CDR1 SNHLY, CDR2 FYNNEI. The chain's CDR3 is CASSALASYEQYF. The CDR3 nucleotides read TGTGCCAGCAGTGCACTAGCTAGCTACGAGCAGTACTTC.

CDR3 bases: TGTGCCAGCAGCCTTCGTTCTGACGCTGAAAAACTGTTTTTT. Translating it yields CASSLRSDAEKLFF. This sequence joins TRBV3-1 (or the pseudogene TRBV3-2) and TRBJ1-4; D uncertain. Deletions cut 4 bases from V and 7 bases from J, with 13 bases between. Germline V gene lookup returns CDR1 LGHDT and CDR2 YNNKEL (reference sequence). This CDR3 has 14 residues.

In this sample, this clone turned up once. The chain uses TRBV27 and TRBJ2-7; D gene uncertain. Germline assignment: CDR1 MNHEY and CDR2 SMNVEV (reference sequence). The CDR3 length is 13 residues. Deletions cut 3 bases from V and 3 bases from J, with 9 bases between. The CDR3 here is CASSFVSGYEQYF. CDR3 bases: TGTGCCAGCAGTTTCGTCAGTGGCTACGAGCAGTACTTC.

The genes are TRBV18 and TRBJ2-5, with 9 nucleotides matching TRBD1. The germline V gene has CDR1 KGHSH and CDR2 LQKENI. With V trimmed by 6 bases and J by 5 bases, 7 bases remained unmatched. This CDR3 region has 14 residues. The CDR3 nucleotides read TGTGCCAGCTCGCTCGGGACAGGGTCCGAGACCCAGTACTTC. As protein: CASSLGTGSETQYF.

V is TRBV7-3 and J is TRBJ2-3; D not resolved. There are 15 residues in the CDR3. The V gene's germline CDR1 is SGHTA and CDR2 FQGTGA. Trimming stripped 5 bases from V and 0 bases from J, with 12 bases between. The CDR3 bases are TGTGCCAGCAGCCCCCACGGGTATAGCACAGATACGCAGTATTTT. This encodes CASSPHGYSTDTQYF.

The V call is TRBV2, the J call TRBJ2-3, with 7 bases lining up with TRBD1. The CDR3 runs 15 residues. Trimming cost V 8 bases and J 1 base; bases outside gene matches: 9. Germline assignment: CDR1 SNHLY and CDR2 FYNNEI. CDR3 loop: CASLLGQAGTDTQYF. The DNA for the CDR3 is TGTGCCAGCCTACTTGGACAGGCGGGCACAGATACGCAGTATTTT.

The gene calls are TRBV5-1 and TRBJ1-1; D is undetermined. CDR3 length: 13 amino acids. Germline CDR1 reads SGHRS; CDR2 reads YFSETQ. V lost 8 bases and J 1 base, leaving 12 bases between the germline ends. The DNA for the CDR3 is TGCGCCAGTTCTCTTATCGGGAACACTGAAGCTTTCTTT. Its protein is CASSLIGNTEAFF.

This chain uses TRBV3-1 (or the pseudogene TRBV3-2) with TRBJ1-4; 10 bases are shared with TRBD1. Germline assignment: CDR1 LGHDT and CDR2 YNNKEL (reference sequence). CDR3 size: 14 residues. V dropped 2 bases and J dropped 14; count of bases not matched to a gene: 8. The CDR3 spells CASSQPGTGEVLFF. CDR3 coding DNA: TGTGCCAGCAGCCAACCCGGGACAGGGGAGGTTCTGTTTTTT.

This clone was seen a single time. The chain has TRBV6-5 and TRBJ1-2; D is ambiguous. From germline, CDR1 is MNHEY and CDR2 SVGAGI. This CDR3 is built from 12 residues. V dropped 8 bases and J dropped 6 bases, with 13 bases sitting between them. CDR3 region: CASSRRYDGYTF. The CDR3 DNA sequence: TGTGCCAGCTCCCGTCGGTACGATGGCTACACCTTC.